This TCR beta chain was identified in a study of T cell responses to AZD1222 COVID-19 vaccine. Study outcomes and limitations: All repertoire sampling was performed exclusively after the peak T cell response.

For this clone: No antigen is known for it.

Sequencing used immunoSEQ multiplex PCR; TCRdb keeps in-frame clones, though not all of them. The data hold approximately 190,000 clones, with around 87% observed a single time. CDR3 length: 17 residues. Germline CDR1 is MGHRA and CDR2 is YSYEKL. The V end lost 0 bases, the J end lost 6 bases, and 17 bases lay between the germline ends. This receptor was identified in an adult in good health. This sequence joins TRBV4-1 and TRBJ2-2; D is possibly TRBD1 (5 bases). The input for sequencing was peripheral blood, taken on day 0 of MenACWY control vaccination. CDR3 sequence reads: CASSQEIPVVRAGELFF. CDR3 nucleotide sequence: TGCGCCAGCAGCCAAGAGATCCCAGTCGTCAGGGCCGGGGAGCTGTTTTTT.